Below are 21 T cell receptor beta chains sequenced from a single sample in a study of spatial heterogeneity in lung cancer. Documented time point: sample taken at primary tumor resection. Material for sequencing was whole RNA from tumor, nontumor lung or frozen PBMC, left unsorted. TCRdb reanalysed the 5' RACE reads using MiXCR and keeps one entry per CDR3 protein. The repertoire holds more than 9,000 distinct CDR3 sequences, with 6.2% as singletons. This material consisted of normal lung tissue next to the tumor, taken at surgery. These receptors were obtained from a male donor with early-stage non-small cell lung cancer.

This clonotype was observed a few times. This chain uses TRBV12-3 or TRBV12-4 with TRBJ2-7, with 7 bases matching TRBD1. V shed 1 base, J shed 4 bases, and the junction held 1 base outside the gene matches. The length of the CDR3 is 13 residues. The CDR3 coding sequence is TGTGCCAGCAGTTTAGAGACAGGGTACGAGCAGTACTTC. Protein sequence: CASSLETGYEQYF.

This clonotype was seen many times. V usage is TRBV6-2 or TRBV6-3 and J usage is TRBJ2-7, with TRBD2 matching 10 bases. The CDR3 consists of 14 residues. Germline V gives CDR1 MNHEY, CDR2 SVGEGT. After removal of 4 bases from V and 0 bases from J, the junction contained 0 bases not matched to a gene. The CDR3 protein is CASSSSGSSYEQYF. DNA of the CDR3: TGTGCCAGCAGTTCTAGCGGGAGCTCCTACGAGCAGTACTTC.

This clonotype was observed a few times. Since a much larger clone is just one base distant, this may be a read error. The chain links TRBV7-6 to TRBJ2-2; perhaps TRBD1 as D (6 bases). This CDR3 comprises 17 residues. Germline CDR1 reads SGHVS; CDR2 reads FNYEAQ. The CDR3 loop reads CASSLGPGQLNTGDLFF. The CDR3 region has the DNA TGTGCCAGCAGCTTGGGTCCGGGACAACTGAACACCGGGGATCTGTTTTTT.

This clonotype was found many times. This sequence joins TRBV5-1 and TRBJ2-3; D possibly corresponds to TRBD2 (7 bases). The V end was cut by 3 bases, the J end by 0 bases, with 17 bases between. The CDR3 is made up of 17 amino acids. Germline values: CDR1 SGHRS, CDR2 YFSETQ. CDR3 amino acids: CASSWGGQGPSTDTQYF. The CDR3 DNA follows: TGCGCCAGCAGCTGGGGGGGCCAGGGGCCTAGCACAGATACGCAGTATTTT.

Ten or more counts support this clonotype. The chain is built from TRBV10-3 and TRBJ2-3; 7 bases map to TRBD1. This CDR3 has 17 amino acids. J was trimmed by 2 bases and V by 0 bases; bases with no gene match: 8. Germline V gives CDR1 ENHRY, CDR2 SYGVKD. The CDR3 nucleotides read TGTGCCATCAGTGAGTCGTACGGGACAGCGAACACAGATACGCAGTATTTT. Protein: CAISESYGTANTDTQYF.

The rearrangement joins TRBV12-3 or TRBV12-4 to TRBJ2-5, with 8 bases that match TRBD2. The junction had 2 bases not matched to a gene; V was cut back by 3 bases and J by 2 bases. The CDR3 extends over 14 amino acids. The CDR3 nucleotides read TGTGCCAGCAGTTTCCAGCGGGGGCAAGAGACCCAGTACTTC. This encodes CASSFQRGQETQYF.

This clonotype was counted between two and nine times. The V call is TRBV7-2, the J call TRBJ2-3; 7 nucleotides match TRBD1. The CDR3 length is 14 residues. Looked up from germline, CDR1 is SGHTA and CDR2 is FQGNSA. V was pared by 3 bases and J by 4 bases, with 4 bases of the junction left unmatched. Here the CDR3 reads CASSFDRAADTQYF. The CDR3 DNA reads TGTGCCAGCAGCTTCGACAGGGCCGCAGATACGCAGTATTTT. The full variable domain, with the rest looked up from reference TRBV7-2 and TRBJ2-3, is GAGVSQSPSNKVTEKGKDVELRCDPISGHTALYWYRQSLGQGLEFLIYFQGNSAPDKSGLPSDRFSAERTGGSVSTLTIQRTQQEDSAVYLCASSFDRAADTQYFGPGTRLTVL.

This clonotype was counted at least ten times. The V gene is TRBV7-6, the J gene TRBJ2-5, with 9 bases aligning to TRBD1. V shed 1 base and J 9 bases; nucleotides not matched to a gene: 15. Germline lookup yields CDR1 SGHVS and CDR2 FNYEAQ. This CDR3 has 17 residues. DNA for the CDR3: TGTGCCAGCAGCTTAGTCCCTCCGACAGGGGGTATCAGGGCCCAGTACTTC. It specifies CASSLVPPTGGIRAQYF.

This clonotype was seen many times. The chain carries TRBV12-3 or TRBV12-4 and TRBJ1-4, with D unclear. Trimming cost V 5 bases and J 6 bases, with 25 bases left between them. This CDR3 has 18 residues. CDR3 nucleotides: TGTGCCAGCAGTGCGGCTCAAGACGGTGTATTCGAGGATGAAAAACTGTTTTTT. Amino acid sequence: CASSAAQDGVFEDEKLFF.

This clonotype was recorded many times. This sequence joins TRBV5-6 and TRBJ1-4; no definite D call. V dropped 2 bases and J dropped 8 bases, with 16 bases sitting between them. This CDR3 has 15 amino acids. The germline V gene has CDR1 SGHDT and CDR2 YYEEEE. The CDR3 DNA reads TGTGCCAGCAGCTTTTATCTGTCCGGGGAAGAAAAACTGTTTTTT. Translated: CASSFYLSGEEKLFF.

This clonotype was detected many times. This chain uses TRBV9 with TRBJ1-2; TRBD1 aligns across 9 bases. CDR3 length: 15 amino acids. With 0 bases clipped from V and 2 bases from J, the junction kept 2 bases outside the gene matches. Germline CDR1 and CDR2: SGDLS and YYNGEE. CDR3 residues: CASSVGTGANYGYTF. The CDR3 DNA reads TGTGCCAGCAGCGTAGGGACAGGGGCAAACTATGGCTACACCTTC.

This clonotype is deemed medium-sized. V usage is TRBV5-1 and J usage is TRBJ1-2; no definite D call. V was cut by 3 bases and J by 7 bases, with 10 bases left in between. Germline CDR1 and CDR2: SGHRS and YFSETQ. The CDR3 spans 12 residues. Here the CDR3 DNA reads TGCGCCAGCAGCTCCCTACGGACTGGCTACACCTTC. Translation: CASSSLRTGYTF.

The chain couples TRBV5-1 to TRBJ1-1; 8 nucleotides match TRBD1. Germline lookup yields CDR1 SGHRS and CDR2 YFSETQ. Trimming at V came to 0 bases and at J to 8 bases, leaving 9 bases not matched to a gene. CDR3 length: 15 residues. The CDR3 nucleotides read TGCGCCAGCAGCTTGGTCGCCAGGGGGCAAGACGAAGCTTTCTTT. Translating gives CASSLVARGQDEAFF.

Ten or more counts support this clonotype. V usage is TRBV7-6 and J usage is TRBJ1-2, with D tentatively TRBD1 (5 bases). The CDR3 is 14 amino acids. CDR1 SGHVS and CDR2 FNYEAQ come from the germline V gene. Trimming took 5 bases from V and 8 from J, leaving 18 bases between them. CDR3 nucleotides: TGTGCCAGCAGCCTCAGTGGAGGGACGACCGGCTACACCTTC. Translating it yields CASSLSGGTTGYTF.

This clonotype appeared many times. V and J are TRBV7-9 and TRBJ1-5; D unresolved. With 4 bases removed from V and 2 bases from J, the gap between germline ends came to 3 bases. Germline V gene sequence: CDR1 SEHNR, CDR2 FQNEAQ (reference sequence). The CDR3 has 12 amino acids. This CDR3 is CASSWGNQPQHF. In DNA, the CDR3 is TGTGCCAGCAGCTGGGGCAATCAGCCCCAGCATTTT.

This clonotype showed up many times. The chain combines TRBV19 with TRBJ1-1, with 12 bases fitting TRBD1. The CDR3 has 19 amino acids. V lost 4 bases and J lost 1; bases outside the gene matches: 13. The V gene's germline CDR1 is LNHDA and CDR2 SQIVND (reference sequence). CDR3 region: CASSRYTGTGGLGNTEAFF. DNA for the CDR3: TGTGCCAGTAGTAGATATACCGGGACAGGGGGCTTGGGGAACACTGAAGCTTTCTTT.

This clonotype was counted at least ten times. CDR3 in amino acids: CAITPSTQETQYF. The CDR3 region has the DNA TGTGCCATCACCCCAAGCACTCAAGAGACCCAGTACTTC. The chain uses TRBV10-3 and TRBJ2-5; D unresolved. V lost 7 bases, J lost 2 bases, and 11 bases lay in between. The CDR3 length is 13 residues. Looked up from germline, CDR1 is ENHRY and CDR2 is SYGVKD.

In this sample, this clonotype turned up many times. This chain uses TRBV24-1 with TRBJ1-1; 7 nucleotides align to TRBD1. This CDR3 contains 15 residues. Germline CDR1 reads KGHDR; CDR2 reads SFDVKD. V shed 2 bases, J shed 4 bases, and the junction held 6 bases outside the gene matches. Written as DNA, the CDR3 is TGTGCCACCAGTGATTCGGGCAGGGGGGGCACTGAAGCTTTCTTT. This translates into CATSDSGRGGTEAFF.

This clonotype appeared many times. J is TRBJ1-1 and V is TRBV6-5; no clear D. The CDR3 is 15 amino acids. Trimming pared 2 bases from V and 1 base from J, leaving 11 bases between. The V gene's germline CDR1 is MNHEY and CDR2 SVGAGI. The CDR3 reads CASSYQSTQNTEAFF. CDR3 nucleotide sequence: TGTGCCAGCAGTTACCAGAGCACACAGAACACTGAAGCTTTCTTT.

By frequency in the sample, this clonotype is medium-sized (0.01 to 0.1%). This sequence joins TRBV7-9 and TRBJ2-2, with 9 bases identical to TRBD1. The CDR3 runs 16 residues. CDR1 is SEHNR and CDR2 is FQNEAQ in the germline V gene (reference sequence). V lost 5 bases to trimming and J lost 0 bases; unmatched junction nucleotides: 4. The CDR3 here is CASSLGQGANTGELFF. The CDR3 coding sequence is TGTGCCAGCAGCCTGGGACAGGGAGCGAACACCGGGGAGCTGTTTTTT.

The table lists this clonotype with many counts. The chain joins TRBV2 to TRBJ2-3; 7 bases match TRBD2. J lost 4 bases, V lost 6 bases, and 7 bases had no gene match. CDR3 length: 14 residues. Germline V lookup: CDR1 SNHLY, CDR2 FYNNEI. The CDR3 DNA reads TGTGCCAGCAGACGCGGGAGCACGGCAGATACGCAGTATTTT. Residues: CASRRGSTADTQYF. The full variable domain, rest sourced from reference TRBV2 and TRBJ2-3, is EPEVTQTPSHQVTQMGQEVILRCVPISNHLYFYWYRQILGQKVEFLVSFYNNEISEKSEIFDDQFSVERPDGSNFTLKIRSTKLEDSAMYFCASRRGSTADTQYFGPGTRLTVL.